Listed below are T cell receptor beta chains from one sample, sequenced in a study of T cells in Graves' hyperthyroidism and ophthalmopathy. TCRdb recomputed calls from the multiplex PCR reads with MiXCR, one row per CDR3 protein. This sample has 330,000 or so distinct CDR3 sequences, with 15% to 20% found just once. Sequenced material: blood. The receptors shown here come from a woman aged 40 to 50 with Graves' ophthalmopathy. The CDR3 runs from the conserved cysteine through the conserved F or W. D genes are given only for firm matches.

d_gene	v_gene	CDR3aa
.	TRBV30	CAFDSIGTEAFF
.	TRBV12-5	CASGFGGLTEAFF
TRBD1	TRBV2	CASSRDRGPLLNTGELFF
.	TRBV20-1	CSARDRPRGDYGYTF
.	TRBV28	CASSFRVSGGSGYTF
TRBD1	TRBV2	CASKPLGQGNTDTQYF
.	TRBV20-1	CSARQAGTGELFF
TRBD2	TRBV7-8	CASSPPGTSVNIQYF
TRBD1	TRBV4-1	CASSQPDRVNQPQHF
TRBD1	TRBV29-1	CSARGQPNTGELFF
.	TRBV6-1	CASTKLERRAGETQYF
TRBD2	TRBV7-2	CASSLSTSGTYEQYF
.	TRBV28	CASSFLDGEQYF
.	TRBV11-2	CASTSRGTNYGYTF